This TCR beta chain is drawn from a study of blood T cell repertoires in COVID-19 (dated by TCRdb to between 2020 and 2021). Regarding the complete study: Samples from collaborators originated in the United States, Italy and Spain and spanned both the acute and convalescent phases of COVID-19. Where available, HLA class I and class II types were obtained from metadata supplied by the sample provider rather than from assay-based typing. A freely available public database, intended as a resource for researchers studying the immune response to SARS-CoV-2, is where the repertoires were released. The samples were drawn from two sources: the first 160 participants of the ongoing ImmuneRACE study, and 1,000 to 1,500 subjects contributed by 6 global collaborators. Deeply sampled blood TCRbeta repertoires from subjects exposed to, actively infected with, or recovered from COVID-19 were included in the dataset. The material from the prospective study consisted of cDNA or gDNA derived from T cells, B-cell-depleted T cells, or PBMCs. A de-identified subject ID, COVID-19 status, age in years and sex were almost always included in the sample metadata.

This clone has just a few counts. The clone's antigen remains unknown. There are no base qualities to consult, and no much larger clone falls within one base. The immunoSEQ Assay, a bias-controlled multiplex PCR, was used to amplify TCRbeta CDR3 regions from genomic DNA. The published analysis was carried out like this. The number of nucleated cells in each sample was estimated from the amplification of reference gene primers within the assay. Sequence reads were collapsed and filtered to measure the absolute abundance of every unique TCRbeta CDR3 rearrangement. For each sample, productive Simpson clonality was calculated by taking the square root of Simpson's diversity index across productive rearrangements. Entries here come from immuneACCESS through TCRdb and include only in-frame sequences with V and J called. Some clones fail to appear in such tables; in the studies checked, an unresolved V gene covers under half of the shortfall, and the cause of the remainder is unknown. The V and J calls and clone size are taken from that table; D and trimming were inferred from the DNA. This sample gives 150,000 to 200,000 clones in total; about 82% of them show up just once. Together, the top ten hold around 7% of the sample.

Overall results and qualifications from the work: Clinical and demographic metadata were provided uncurated, with the amount varying by source and participant.

The CDR1 and CDR2 encoded by the germline V gene (reference sequence) are MNHNY and SVGAGI. The CDR3, cysteine through phenylalanine, is 15 amino acids long. The entry retains the CDR3 DNA only, 45 bases that are in frame from base 1. V is clipped by 0 bases and J by 9 bases, and the sequence between their germline boundaries is 15 bases long. Whole blood was collected in K2EDTA tubes by collaborating institutions according to the institutions' own protocols. Collaborator samples were shipped for TCRbeta analysis as frozen whole blood, isolated PBMCs, or DNA extracted from either sample type. Sequencing input: peripheral blood. The chain is made from TRBV6-6 and TRBJ1-5, with the identity of the D gene unclear. This sequence originates from a man between 65 and 80 years old with active or convalescent COVID-19. The CDR3 loop reads CASSYSMDRVGPQHF. The nucleotide sequence is given as TGTGCCAGCAGTTACTCGATGGATCGGGTAGGGCCCCAGCATTTT.